A single sample is the source of the 25 T cell receptor beta chains below, sequenced in a study of Ad26.COV2.S vaccination and SARS-CoV-2 variants. The treatment denotes: roughly 18 received Ad26.COV2.S at low or high dose, single or two shots; roughly 5 received placebo; per-sample allocation not given. Samples came from day 63 after the first vaccine or placebo injection. Clones were read by immunoSEQ multiplex PCR, and TCRdb kept only the in-frame ones, dropping some. The data contain some 250,000 clones, roughly 90% of them singletons. The sample consisted of peripheral blood, taken in a trial of Ad26.COV2.S vaccine versus placebo. The receptors shown here come from a person between 18 and 59 years old who received the Ad26.COV2.S COVID-19 vaccine or a placebo.

The chain has TRBV6-5 and TRBJ2-7; 7 nucleotides align to TRBD2. The germline V gene encodes CDR1 MNHEY and CDR2 SVGAGI. This CDR3 has 15 amino acids. V was clipped by 1 base and J by 1 base; unmatched bases: 4. CDR3 nucleotides: TGTGCCAGCAGTTACTTCCACGGGAGGTCCTACGAGCAGTACTTC. This codes for CASSYFHGRSYEQYF.

This chain uses TRBV6-5 with TRBJ1-5; 7 nucleotides agree with TRBD1. This CDR3 comprises 15 residues. CDR1 is MNHEY, CDR2 SVGAGI, per germline. The junction had 7 bases not matched to a gene; V was cut back by 6 bases and J by 2 bases. CDR3 nucleotide sequence: TGTGCCAGCAGAACGACAGGGCTTGGCAATCAGCCCCAGCATTTT. It translates to CASRTTGLGNQPQHF.

The rearrangement uses TRBV11-1 and TRBJ2-5, with D possibly being TRBD2 (5 bases). Germline loops: CDR1 SGHAT, CDR2 FQDESV (reference sequence). The V and J ends lost 0 bases and 1 base respectively, with 12 bases between them. The CDR3 is made up of 16 amino acids. CDR3 protein: CASSLATGGPQETQYF. The CDR3 nucleotides are TGTGCCAGCAGCTTAGCGACTGGAGGTCCCCAAGAGACCCAGTACTTC.

The J gene is TRBJ1-1, the V gene TRBV30; maybe TRBD1 (5 bases). The CDR3 is 16 amino acids. V shed 0 bases and J shed 4 bases, with 18 bases lying between them. CDR1 is GTSNPN, CDR2 SVGIG, per germline (reference sequence). As DNA, the CDR3 is TGTGCCTGGAGTGTAGGTCCAGTGAGGCAGGGCACTGAAGCTTTCTTT. Its translation is CAWSVGPVRQGTEAFF.

The chain links TRBV3-1 (or the pseudogene TRBV3-2) to TRBJ2-1; unclear D gene. The germline gives CDR1 LGHDT, CDR2 YNNKEL (reference sequence). With 1 base removed from V and 9 bases from J, the gap between germline ends came to 16 bases. This CDR3 comprises 15 residues. DNA of the CDR3: TGTGCCAGCAGCCAAGTTCCCCCGGCTGCTGGTGAGCAGTTCTTC. Translating it yields CASSQVPPAAGEQFF.

The rearrangement links TRBV9 to TRBJ2-1; 9 bases align to TRBD2. With 0 bases clipped from V and 9 bases from J, the junction kept 7 bases outside the gene matches. The CDR3 length is 15 residues. In germline, CDR1 is SGDLS, CDR2 YYNGEE. The CDR3, as DNA: TGTGCCAGCAGCGTAGCGTGGCGGGGGGGCGTTGAGCAGTTCTTC. Residues: CASSVAWRGGVEQFF. Complete variable domain (other parts from reference TRBV9 and TRBJ2-1): DSGVTQTPKHLITATGQRVTLRCSPRSGDLSVYWYQQSLDQGLQFLIQYYNGEERAKGNILERFSAQQFPDLHSELNLSSLELGDSALYFCASSVAWRGGVEQFFGPGTRLTVL.

This clone turned up a few times. The chain couples TRBV19 to TRBJ2-5; 10 bases align to TRBD2. Germline CDR1 and CDR2: LNHDA and SQIVND (reference sequence). This CDR3 has 16 residues. V trimming: 5 bases; J trimming: 9 bases; junction bases outside the gene matches: 15. CDR3 coding DNA: TGTGCCAGTAGTGTACAGCGGGGGGGTACCCCTACGGCCCAGTACTTC. Its translation is CASSVQRGGTPTAQYF.

This chain uses TRBV7-2 with TRBJ2-3, with D perhaps matching TRBD2 (6 bases). Germline loops: CDR1 SGHTA, CDR2 FQGNSA. V lost 0 bases and J lost 9, with 10 bases in between. The CDR3 totals 13 residues. The CDR3 reads CASSLAWGRTQYF. In nucleotides, the CDR3 is TGTGCCAGCAGCTTAGCCTGGGGGAGGACGCAGTATTTT.

The J gene is TRBJ2-7, the V gene TRBV4-1; D remains unclear. Trimming stripped 4 bases from V and 4 bases from J, with 17 bases between. The CDR3 runs 15 residues. The germline V gene encodes CDR1 MGHRA and CDR2 YSYEKL. The chain's CDR3 is CASSPGPHPDYEQYF. The CDR3 coding sequence is TGCGCCAGCAGCCCCGGGCCCCATCCCGATTACGAGCAGTACTTC.

The V call is TRBV2, the J call TRBJ2-7; the D gene could be TRBD1 or TRBD2 (5 bases each). Trimming took 3 bases from V and 0 from J, leaving 12 bases between them. The CDR3 is made up of 15 amino acids. Germline V gene lookup returns CDR1 SNHLY and CDR2 FYNNEI. The CDR3 DNA reads TGTGCCAGCAGTGAGGGGGTACTCGGCTCCTACGAGCAGTACTTC. Amino acids: CASSEGVLGSYEQYF.

As for this clone: The sample has other DNA sequences that encode this CDR3 too. This sequence joins TRBV28 and TRBJ2-5; possibly TRBD1 for D (6 bases). This CDR3 contains 13 residues. V dropped 1 base and J dropped 9 bases, with 12 bases sitting between them. Germline CDR1 is MDHEN and CDR2 is SYDVKM. The CDR3 reads CASSLSGPGAQYF. The CDR3 nucleotides read TGTGCCAGCAGTTTATCAGGGCCAGGGGCCCAGTACTTC.

The chain is built from TRBV28 and TRBJ2-7; D remains unclear. Per germline, CDR1 MDHEN and CDR2 SYDVKM. Trimming left V 8 bases short and J 3 bases short, with 11 bases between. CDR3 length equals 12 residues. The CDR3 reads CASRSPGYEQYF. The CDR3 DNA sequence: TGTGCCAGCCGCAGTCCCGGCTACGAGCAGTACTTC.

J is TRBJ2-2 and V is TRBV7-6; 7 nucleotides line up with TRBD1. Per the germline V gene, CDR1 is SGHVS and CDR2 is FNYEAQ. CDR3 size: 15 residues. J was trimmed by 2 bases and V by 1 base; bases with no gene match: 1. The CDR3 DNA reads TGTGCCAGCAGCTTAGGGGACAGAAACACCGGGGAGCTGTTTTTT. Translation gives CASSLGDRNTGELFF.

The CDR3 protein is CASRPGLAAGELFF. CDR3 DNA sequence: TGTGCCAGCAGGCCGGGACTAGCGGCCGGGGAGCTGTTTTTT. V is TRBV9 and J is TRBJ2-2, with 11 nucleotides matching TRBD2. Germline CDR1 reads SGDLS; CDR2 reads YYNGEE. The CDR3 has 14 amino acids. V was clipped by 5 bases and J by 6 bases; unmatched bases: 3. Full variable domain (rest looked up from reference TRBV9 and TRBJ2-2): DSGVTQTPKHLITATGQRVTLRCSPRSGDLSVYWYQQSLDQGLQFLIQYYNGEERAKGNILERFSAQQFPDLHSELNLSSLELGDSALYFCASRPGLAAGELFFGEGSRLTVL.

The chain links TRBV7-2 to TRBJ1-1, with D unclear. This CDR3 is 11 amino acids long. Per germline, CDR1 SGHTA and CDR2 FQGNSA. Trimming pared 3 bases from V and 8 bases from J, leaving 7 bases between. CDR3 DNA sequence: TGTGCCAGCAGCTTTCCGGACGAAGCTTTCTTT. Translating gives CASSFPDEAFF. Using reference TRBV7-2 and TRBJ1-1 for the parts outside the CDR3, the full variable domain is GAGVSQSPSNKVTEKGKDVELRCDPISGHTALYWYRQSLGQGLEFLIYFQGNSAPDKSGLPSDRFSAERTGGSVSTLTIQRTQQEDSAVYLCASSFPDEAFFGQGTRLTVV.

The chain uses TRBV6-6 and TRBJ1-1; TRBD1 agrees at 10 bases. The germline gives CDR1 MNHNY, CDR2 SVGAGI (reference sequence). This CDR3 spans 12 amino acids. Trimming took 5 bases from V and 9 from J; bases not matched to a gene: 3. For the CDR3, the DNA is TGTGCCAGCAGTGATGACAGGGGGCAAGCTTTCTTT. Protein product: CASSDDRGQAFF.

The CDR3 region has the DNA TGTGCCACCAGTGACTCCTCACAGGGCTGGGAGCAGTACTTC. Protein product: CATSDSSQGWEQYF. This chain uses TRBV24-1 with TRBJ2-7, with D possibly being TRBD1 (6 bases). CDR1 is KGHDR, CDR2 SFDVKD, per germline. The CDR3 spans 14 residues. With 4 bases removed from V and 7 bases from J, the gap between germline ends came to 16 bases.

V usage is TRBV7-9 and J usage is TRBJ2-5; TRBD2 aligns across 11 bases. CDR1 and CDR2 from the germline V gene are SEHNR and FQNEAQ (reference sequence). The CDR3 consists of 16 residues. The trim removed 2 bases at V and 7 bases at J, leaving 9 bases unmatched. The CDR3 nucleotides read TGTGCCAGCAGCTTACCTGGGACTAGCGGTCCGGGGACCCAGTACTTC. Translation gives CASSLPGTSGPGTQYF.

The chain recombines TRBV11-2 with TRBJ1-1; TRBD1 aligns across 7 bases. V dropped 5 bases and J dropped 2; count of bases not matched to a gene: 17. Germline V CDR1 and CDR2: SGHAT, FQNNGV. The CDR3 sequence is 18 residues long. DNA for the CDR3: TGTGCCAGCAGCCATGGGAGGGGGCGCCGGAGAATAAACACTGAAGCTTTCTTT. Translation: CASSHGRGRRRINTEAFF.

As to this clone: One end of the junction is discordant with germline, which a read error may explain. V is TRBV7-7 and J is TRBJ2-1; 10 nucleotides align to TRBD1. The CDR3 is 13 amino acids. Germline lookup yields CDR1 SSHAT and CDR2 FNYEAQ (reference sequence). CDR3: CASSLDRGNEQFF. Here the CDR3 DNA reads TGTGCTAGCAGCTTGGACAGGGGGAATGAGCAGTTCTTC.

V and J are TRBV10-3 and TRBJ2-2, with TRBD2 identical over 13 bases. Germline V gives CDR1 ENHRY, CDR2 SYGVKD. V dropped 4 bases and J dropped 2; count of bases not matched to a gene: 7. The CDR3 sequence is 18 residues long. The CDR3: CAISGTSGRAPNTGELFF. The CDR3 coding sequence is TGTGCCATCAGTGGTACTAGCGGGAGGGCCCCAAACACCGGGGAGCTGTTTTTT.

This CDR3 reads CASSPGTRYEQFF. CDR3 nucleotide sequence: TGTGCCAGCAGTCCCGGGACTAGATATGAGCAGTTCTTC. J is TRBJ2-1 and V is TRBV6-2 or TRBV6-3, with 8 bases identical to TRBD2. After removal of 5 bases from V and 8 bases from J, the junction contained 5 bases not matched to a gene. This CDR3 has 13 amino acids. Germline values: CDR1 MNHEY, CDR2 SVGEGT.

The chain couples TRBV18 to TRBJ1-1; D is undetermined. V was shortened by 5 bases and J by 0 bases, with 4 bases between the two germline ends. This CDR3 spans 12 amino acids. Germline-derived CDR1 and CDR2 are KGHSH and LQKENI. The CDR3, as DNA: TGTGCCAGCTCATCCATGAACACTGAAGCTTTCTTT. It yields the protein CASSSMNTEAFF.

The rearrangement uses TRBV6-2 or TRBV6-3 and TRBJ2-5; maybe TRBD2 (7 bases). The germline V gene encodes CDR1 MNHEY and CDR2 SVGEGT. The CDR3 spans 12 residues. Trimming pared 4 bases from V and 11 bases from J, leaving 14 bases between. In DNA, the CDR3 is TGTGCCAGCAGTTCGGGGGGCCTCGCTCAGTACTTC. It specifies CASSSGGLAQYF.

The chain recombines TRBV6-5 with TRBJ2-7; D call uncertain. Trimming cost V 0 bases and J 4 bases, with 7 bases left between them. Germline V gene data show CDR1 as MNHEY and CDR2 as SVGAGI. There are 13 residues in the CDR3. The CDR3 DNA reads TGTGCCAGCAGTTACTCAGCTAGTTACGAGCAGTACTTC. Translated: CASSYSASYEQYF.